A selection of T cell receptor beta chains follows, all from one sample in a study of TIL therapy for anti-PD-1-resistant metastatic lung cancer. Sequenced by immunoSEQ multiplex PCR; TCRdb stores in-frame clones only, minus some. This sample has under 55,000 clones, with around 80% found just once. The source was blood, collected at baseline. Receptor source: a woman aged 30 to 85 with non-small cell lung cancer. CDR3s include the opening cysteine and the closing phenylalanine or tryptophan. D genes are given only for firm matches. For some rows the clone size is stated as once, few or many, or as a class when expanded; others skip it.

v_call	j_call	d_call	clone_size	cdr3_aa	cdr3_nt
TRBV29-1	TRBJ2-1	TRBD2	few	CSVEDPTYRTSGGGEQFF	TGCAGCGTTGAAGATCCGACCTATCGGACTAGCGGGGGGGGTGAGCAGTTCTTC
TRBV4-1	TRBJ2-1	.	.	CASSPFGGTRRDEQFF	TGCGCCAGCAGCCCCTTTGGCGGGACCCGCCGGGATGAGCAGTTCTTC
TRBV5-6	TRBJ2-6	.	.	CASSFQVLTSGANVLTF	TGTGCCAGCAGCTTCCAGGTCTTGACCTCTGGGGCCAACGTCCTGACTTTC
TRBV7-3	TRBJ2-3	.	.	CASSSDLDTQYF	TGTGCCAGCAGCTCGGACCTAGATACGCAGTATTTT
TRBV25-1	TRBJ1-4	TRBD1	.	CASSEFGTGTNEKLFF	TGTGCCAGCAGTGAATTCGGGACAGGGACTAATGAAAAACTGTTTTTT
TRBV30	TRBJ1-1	TRBD1	.	CAWRRGRDTEAFF	TGTGCCTGGAGGAGGGGGCGGGACACTGAAGCTTTCTTT
TRBV18	TRBJ1-2	TRBD1	.	CASSPMGTGGADGYTF	TGTGCCAGCTCACCTATGGGGACAGGGGGCGCGGATGGCTACACCTTC
TRBV27	TRBJ1-5	TRBD1	.	CASSLSGQGRNQPQHF	TGTGCCAGCAGTTTATCAGGACAGGGACGCAATCAGCCCCAGCATTTT
TRBV2	TRBJ1-4	.	.	CASSDVGGATNEKLFF	TGTGCCAGCAGTGATGTGGGGGGCGCAACTAATGAAAAACTGTTTTTT
TRBV10-3	TRBJ1-3	.	.	CAISEETSTGNTIYF	TGTGCCATCAGTGAAGAGACCAGTACTGGAAACACCATATATTTT
TRBV10-1	TRBJ2-7	.	.	CASSERGMAYEQYF	TGCGCCAGCAGTGAACGCGGGATGGCCTACGAGCAGTACTTC
TRBV9	TRBJ2-5	TRBD1	.	CASSVEGGQESQETQYF	TGTGCCAGCAGCGTAGAGGGGGGACAGGAGAGCCAAGAGACCCAGTACTTC
TRBV28	TRBJ2-7	TRBD1	.	CASSPTGGRSYEQYF	TGTGCCAGCAGCCCGACAGGGGGCCGGTCCTACGAGCAGTACTTC
TRBV27	TRBJ2-2	.	.	CASRLDRNTGELFF	TGTGCCAGCAGGCTCGACCGTAACACCGGGGAGCTGTTTTTT
TRBV6-1	TRBJ2-3	.	.	CASSALLDTQYF	TGTGCCAGCAGTGCGCTATTAGATACGCAGTATTTT
TRBV5-4	TRBJ1-1	.	once	CASSTGQVNTEAFF	TGTGCCAGCAGCACGGGACAAGTGAACACTGAAGCTTTCTTT
TRBV6-4	TRBJ2-3	TRBD2	.	CASSGSSGGSTDTQYF	TGTGCCAGCAGTGGCTCTAGCGGGGGGAGCACAGATACGCAGTATTTT
TRBV7-9	TRBJ2-4	TRBD2	few	CASSLSGGIAKNIQYF	TGTGCCAGCAGCTTATCGGGGGGAATAGCCAAAAACATTCAGTACTTC
TRBV28	TRBJ1-1	.	once	CASTGLQGRQNTEAFF	TGTGCCAGCACTGGATTACAGGGACGGCAGAACACTGAAGCTTTCTTT
TRBV6-1	TRBJ2-7	TRBD1	.	CASSERGDRALEQYF	TGTGCCAGCAGTGAACGGGGGGACAGGGCCCTCGAGCAGTACTTC
TRBV4-1	TRBJ2-7	.	.	CASSQEEGGPYEQYF	TGCGCCAGCAGCCAAGAAGAGGGGGGCCCCTACGAGCAGTACTTC
TRBV18	TRBJ2-7	TRBD1	.	CASSRGTGELSEQYF	TGTGCCAGCTCCCGAGGGACAGGGGAGCTGAGCGAGCAGTACTTC
TRBV6-5	TRBJ1-2	.	.	CASSYSALPGAQGYTF	TGTGCCAGCAGTTACTCAGCTCTCCCGGGGGCGCAAGGCTACACCTTC
TRBV28	TRBJ2-7	TRBD1	.	CASSGLRTGVKQYF	TGTGCCAGCAGTGGCCTGAGGACAGGGGTCAAGCAGTACTTC
TRBV6-5	TRBJ1-5	.	.	CASSQTPAGALPQHF	TGTGCCAGCAGTCAGACCCCGGCTGGGGCTTTGCCCCAGCATTTT
TRBV5-1	TRBJ1-6	.	.	CASRDGSFLSSYNSPLHF	TGCGCCAGCAGGGACGGGTCCTTTCTTAGCTCCTATAATTCACCCCTCCACTTT
TRBV28	TRBJ1-2	TRBD1	.	CASSLGQGVFPPSLTF	TGTGCCAGCAGTTTGGGACAGGGGGTATTCCCCCCATCTCTCACCTTC
TRBV5-1	TRBJ1-1	TRBD1	.	CASSWQGEMNTEAFF	TGCGCCAGCAGCTGGCAGGGGGAAATGAACACTGAAGCTTTCTTT
TRBV10-2	TRBJ2-3	.	.	CASASPDTQYF	TGCGCCAGCGCGTCCCCAGATACGCAGTATTTT
TRBV5-5	TRBJ1-1	.	.	CASSLAPDTEAFF	TGTGCCAGCAGCTTGGCCCCAGACACTGAAGCTTTCTTT
TRBV18	TRBJ1-2	.	once	CASSPPHEGVGYGYTF	TGTGCCAGCTCACCACCGCACGAGGGGGTAGGCTATGGCTACACCTTC
TRBV29-1	TRBJ2-2	.	few	CSVEGYTGELFF	TGCAGCGTTGAGGGGTACACCGGGGAGCTGTTTTTT
TRBV7-9	TRBJ2-7	TRBD1	.	CASSRTGQGVYEQYF	TGTGCCAGCAGCCGGACGGGACAGGGCGTTTACGAGCAGTACTTC
TRBV19	TRBJ2-1	TRBD2	.	CASGAGTSVNEQFF	TGTGCCAGTGGGGCGGGGACTAGCGTGAATGAGCAGTTCTTC
TRBV5-6	TRBJ2-3	TRBD2	.	CASSFVGSGRAADTQYF	TGTGCCAGCAGCTTTGTCGGTAGCGGGAGGGCGGCAGATACGCAGTATTTT
TRBV7-2	TRBJ2-3	.	once	CASSLGGLANTDTQYF	TGTGCCAGCAGCTTAGGAGGGCTAGCCAACACAGATACGCAGTATTTT
TRBV18	TRBJ1-4	TRBD1	.	CASSPGTALPEKLFF	TGTGCCAGCTCCCCGGGGACAGCTCTACCCGAAAAACTGTTTTTT
TRBV9	TRBJ2-7	.	.	CASSVGGQLEGEQYF	TGTGCCAGCAGCGTAGGAGGTCAACTAGAAGGCGAGCAGTACTTC
TRBV6-6	TRBJ1-2	.	.	CASSPDRRHNYGYTF	TGTGCCAGCAGCCCTGACCGGCGACATAACTATGGCTACACCTTC
TRBV6-4	TRBJ2-1	.	.	CASSDRRRNEQFF	TGTGCCAGCAGTGATAGGCGGAGGAATGAGCAGTTCTTC
TRBV5-4	TRBJ2-3	.	.	CASSYFSSSGDTQYF	TGTGCCAGCAGCTATTTCTCTTCCTCCGGGGATACGCAGTATTTT
TRBV19	TRBJ1-6	.	few	CASNPGNSPLHF	TGTGCCAGTAACCCAGGGAACTCACCCCTCCACTTT
TRBV5-1	TRBJ2-5	.	.	CASSFGGGETQYF	TGCGCCAGCAGTTTCGGAGGCGGAGAGACCCAGTACTTC